The source of this TCR beta chain is a study of regulatory and conventional T cells in RAG deficiency. Conventional CD4+ T cells were sorted from blood as CD25-low CD127-high cells. Using immunoSEQ multiplex PCR, the repertoire was profiled, and TCRdb retains in-frame clones only, with some absent. The sample shows 7,000 to 9,500 clones, 90% to 95% of them seen only once. Germline V gives CDR1 GTSNPN, CDR2 SVGIG (reference sequence). V lost 3 bases to trimming and J lost 0 bases, with 7 bases between them. This CDR3 spans 13 amino acids. The rearrangement joins TRBV30 to TRBJ2-3; D unclear. Sequencing was performed on CD4+ effector T cells sorted from blood. The TCR sequence derives from a human donor with RAG deficiency presenting as severe combined immunodeficiency. The CDR3 DNA is TGTGCCTGGAGCCCTGACAGCACAGATACGCAGTATTTT. Protein product: CAWSPDSTDTQYF.